This is a list of T cell receptor beta chains from one sample in a study of regulatory T cells in long-lasting Graves disease. TCRdb itself ran the multiplex PCR reads through MiXCR, one entry per CDR3 protein. The repertoire holds around 500,000 distinct CDR3 sequences, with about 20% as singletons. The material sequenced was peripheral blood mononuclear cells (PBMCs), taken when the disease was refractory, from a patient treated with antithyroid drugs. The receptors here all came from a female donor with Graves disease. CDR3s leave out the opening cysteine and the closing phenylalanine or tryptophan. A D gene is named only where the DNA matches it firmly. Not all rows give a size; the values are once, few, many and, for expanded clones, a class.

v_call: TRBV28
clone_size: many
j_call: TRBJ2-7
d_call: TRBD2
cdr3_aa: ASQKGGGYEQY

v_call: TRBV7-6
clone_size: few
j_call: TRBJ2-5
d_call: .
cdr3_aa: ASSRNQGWRETQY

v_call: TRBV6-1
clone_size: few
j_call: TRBJ1-2
d_call: TRBD1
cdr3_aa: ASSPQGGSYGYT

v_call: TRBV6-4
clone_size: .
j_call: TRBJ2-1
d_call: TRBD1
cdr3_aa: ASCRDSHDEQF

v_call: TRBV2
clone_size: .
j_call: TRBJ2-1
d_call: TRBD2
cdr3_aa: ASSEADILAGEQF

v_call: TRBV5-1
clone_size: .
j_call: TRBJ2-7
d_call: TRBD1
cdr3_aa: ASSLGTGGHEQY

v_call: TRBV12-5
clone_size: many
j_call: TRBJ2-1
d_call: .
cdr3_aa: ASGLAAGASYNEQF

v_call: TRBV28
clone_size: .
j_call: TRBJ2-1
d_call: TRBD2
cdr3_aa: ASRRRTSGAYNEQF

v_call: TRBV14
clone_size: few
j_call: TRBJ2-2
d_call: TRBD2
cdr3_aa: ASSQDWLAGGAGELF

v_call: TRBV27
clone_size: many
j_call: TRBJ2-7
d_call: TRBD2
cdr3_aa: ASSWRGGPDEQY

v_call: TRBV5-8
clone_size: .
j_call: TRBJ2-5
d_call: TRBD1
cdr3_aa: ASSSGTGAIYQETQY